What follows are 28 T cell receptor beta chains derived from one specimen sequenced in a study of T cell repertoires in aging, cancer and after chemotherapy. Multiplex touch-down PCR with TRB-A/B primers amplified rearranged V-D-J TRB sequences. TCRdb independently ran MiXCR on the multiplex PCR reads; one entry per CDR3 protein. Counted here are about 6,300 distinct CDR3 sequences, 35% occurring once; the ten biggest clones make up approximately 37%. TCR beta rearrangements were amplified from peripheral blood genomic DNA. Sequenced: blood. These receptors came from a human donor in good health.

V is TRBV6-2 or TRBV6-3 and J is TRBJ2-7; D unclear. This CDR3 spans 14 amino acids. V was clipped by 4 bases and J by 3 bases, with 13 bases between them. Germline V gives CDR1 MNHEY, CDR2 SVGEGT. Here the CDR3 DNA reads TGTGCCAGCAGTTCCCCATGGACCAGCTACGAGCAGTACTTC. Translating gives CASSSPWTSYEQYF.

This clonotype is deemed medium-sized. The chain is built from TRBV29-1 and TRBJ1-2; 9 bases are shared with TRBD1. Germline V gene data show CDR1 as SQVTM and CDR2 as ANQGSEA. V lost 1 base to trimming and J lost 8 bases; unmatched junction nucleotides: 8. The CDR3 loop spans 14 amino acids. The CDR3 DNA is TGCAGCGTTGAAGGGCTACAGGGGGCGCAAGGCTACACCTTC. This codes for CSVEGLQGAQGYTF.

This clonotype appeared a few times. V is TRBV6-6 and J is TRBJ2-5, with D possibly TRBD1 on 6 matching bases. Germline V gene sequence: CDR1 MNHNY, CDR2 SVGAGI (reference sequence). V was trimmed by 4 bases and J by 1 base, leaving 10 bases between them. The CDR3 totals 14 residues. CDR3 residues: CASSFRGAQETQYF. DNA of the CDR3: TGTGCCAGCAGTTTCAGGGGAGCCCAAGAGACCCAGTACTTC.

This clonotype turned up a few times. V usage is TRBV27 and J usage is TRBJ2-7; 7 bases are a match to TRBD1. The CDR3 sequence is 15 residues long. The germline gives CDR1 MNHEY, CDR2 SMNVEV (reference sequence). Losses at the gene ends were 3 bases for V and 0 bases for J; bases not matched to a gene: 5. The DNA of the CDR3 is TGTGCCAGCAGTTTCAGGGGGAACCCCTCCTACGAGCAGTACTTC. Protein: CASSFRGNPSYEQYF.

The gene calls are TRBV20-1 and TRBJ1-4; 7 positions match TRBD1. Looked up from germline, CDR1 is DFQATT and CDR2 is SNEGSKA (reference sequence). Trimming at V came to 3 bases and at J to 5 bases, leaving 15 bases not matched to a gene. The CDR3 extends over 17 amino acids. CDR3 sequence: CSARAFRGQPFNEKLFF. For the CDR3, the DNA is TGCAGTGCTAGGGCTTTCCGGGGACAGCCATTCAATGAAAAACTGTTTTTT.

This rearrangement joins TRBV15 to TRBJ2-3; TRBD2 aligns across 13 bases. Germline V CDR1 and CDR2: LNHNV, YYDKDF (reference sequence). The ends lost 6 bases at V and 2 bases at J; junction bases unmatched: 5. The CDR3 consists of 16 residues. CDR3 region: CATRIGLAGDTDTQYF. The CDR3 DNA sequence: TGTGCCACCAGGATAGGACTAGCGGGAGACACAGATACGCAGTATTTT.

A word on this clonotype: A clone one base away is much larger, so this may be a read error. This chain links TRBV12-3 or TRBV12-4 with TRBJ2-3; D is undetermined. This CDR3 has 13 amino acids. The V end was cut by 1 base, the J end by 3 bases, with 5 bases between. CDR3 DNA: TGTGCCAGCAGTTTAGTCCTAACAGATACGCAGTATTTT. Encoded protein: CASSLVLTDTQYF.

This clonotype was counted between two and nine times. V is TRBV18 and J is TRBJ1-1; maybe TRBD1 (5 bases). Per germline, CDR1 KGHSH and CDR2 LQKENI. This CDR3 region has 16 residues. V dropped 5 bases and J dropped 0 bases, with 16 bases sitting between them. The CDR3 coding sequence is TGTGCCAGCTCAATCATTTTACAGGCGATGAACACTGAAGCTTTCTTT. This translates into CASSIILQAMNTEAFF.

In this sample, this clonotype turned up a few times. The rearrangement links TRBV27 to TRBJ2-3, with 8 bases aligning to TRBD2. CDR1 and CDR2 from the germline V gene are MNHEY and SMNVEV (reference sequence). V shed 5 bases and J 9 bases; nucleotides not matched to a gene: 10. The CDR3 spans 14 residues. In DNA form, the CDR3 reads TGTGCCAGCAGTCCCGGACTAGCCCTGGGCACGCAGTATTTT. As protein: CASSPGLALGTQYF.

This clonotype was seen a handful of times. V and J are TRBV6-2 or TRBV6-3 and TRBJ2-7; TRBD1 matches 8 bases. V shed 9 bases, J shed 0 bases, and the junction held 13 bases outside the gene matches. This CDR3 is built from 16 residues. In germline, CDR1 is MNHEY, CDR2 SVGEGT. CDR3 region: CASRTNPGQVSYEQYF. DNA for the CDR3: TGTGCCAGTCGAACCAACCCGGGACAGGTCTCCTACGAGCAGTACTTC.

V gene TRBV30 combines with J gene TRBJ1-1; D is perhaps TRBD1 (6 bases). With 1 base removed from V and 1 base from J, the gap between germline ends came to 7 bases. CDR1 and CDR2 (germline): GTSNPN, SVGIG (reference sequence). This CDR3 contains 13 residues. As DNA, the CDR3 is TGTGCCTGGAGTGGGACAGCGAACACTGAAGCTTTCTTT. This sequence encodes CAWSGTANTEAFF.

About this clonotype: At one boundary the junction diverges from the germline segment, which might be a read error. The V and J genes are TRBV4-3 and TRBJ2-2; no clear D. Per germline, CDR1 LGHNA and CDR2 YSLEER. The CDR3 totals 15 residues. This CDR3 reads CASSQDNGYTGELFF. The DNA for the CDR3 is TGTGCCAGCAGCCAAGACAACGGATACACCGGGGAGCTGTTTTTT.

The V call is TRBV6-2 or TRBV6-3, the J call TRBJ1-5; 7 bases are shared with TRBD1. Looked up from germline, CDR1 is MNHEY and CDR2 is SVGEGT. CDR3 size: 17 residues. With 6 bases clipped from V and 1 base from J, the junction kept 12 bases outside the gene matches. The CDR3 DNA sequence: TGTGCCAGCAGCCTCTGGGAACAGGGGCTAAGCAATCAGCCCCAGCATTTT. Its protein product is CASSLWEQGLSNQPQHF.

The chain joins TRBV29-1 to TRBJ1-2, with 9 bases lining up with TRBD1. The CDR3 length is 15 residues. V was pared by 6 bases and J by 1 base, with 9 bases of the junction left unmatched. Germline V gene lookup returns CDR1 SQVTM and CDR2 ANQGSEA. As DNA, the CDR3 is TGCAGCGTCACCGGGACAGGGAGTCATAACTATGGCTACACCTTC. Amino acid sequence: CSVTGTGSHNYGYTF.

Points on this clonotype: This may come from a read error, since a much larger clone is one base off. The chain joins TRBV7-4 to TRBJ2-7, with 7 bases lining up with TRBD1. In germline, CDR1 is SGHVT, CDR2 SQSDAQ. CDR3 size: 16 residues. V gave up 0 bases and J gave up 7 bases; unmatched junction bases: 12. The DNA of the CDR3 is TGTGCCAGCAGCTTAGCGGAAGGGGGCGGGTACAATGAGCAGTACTTC. It yields the protein CASSLAEGGGYNEQYF. The whole variable domain, filled in from reference TRBV7-4 and TRBJ2-7, reads GAGVSQSPRYKVAKRGRDVALRCDSISGHVTLYWYRQTLGQGSEVLTYSQSDAQRDKSGRPSGRFSAERPERSVSTLKIQRTEQGDSAVYLCASSLAEGGGYNEQYFGPGTRLTVT.

The chain joins TRBV19 to TRBJ2-5; 9 positions match TRBD1. This CDR3 is built from 14 residues. Germline V gene sequence: CDR1 LNHDA, CDR2 SQIVND (reference sequence). J was trimmed by 5 bases and V by 5 bases; bases with no gene match: 6. Written as DNA, the CDR3 is TGTGCCAGTAGTGAAGACAGGGGGGGCGAGACCCAGTACTTC. Its translation: CASSEDRGGETQYF.

This clonotype has only a few counts. The chain couples TRBV6-5 to TRBJ1-1, with D uncertain. This CDR3 has 13 amino acids. The V gene lost 8 bases and the J gene lost 3 bases, with 13 bases spanning the gap. CDR1 and CDR2 (germline): MNHEY, SVGAGI. CDR3 nucleotide sequence: TGTGCCAGCGTGGGCCGGGGATACACTGAAGCTTTCTTT. This encodes CASVGRGYTEAFF.

This chain connects TRBV6-1 to TRBJ2-1; 9 bases are a match to TRBD1. Germline V gene lookup returns CDR1 MNHNS and CDR2 SASEGT. The CDR3 is 11 amino acids. V dropped 11 bases and J dropped 10; count of bases not matched to a gene: 6. CDR3 coding DNA: TGTGCCGCTACAGGGGGCTTCGAGCAGTTCTTC. Encoded protein: CAATGGFEQFF.

The V gene is TRBV5-1, the J gene TRBJ2-2; D uncertain. Trimming pared 2 bases from V and 0 bases from J, leaving 11 bases between. Germline values: CDR1 SGHRS, CDR2 YFSETQ. The CDR3 is 16 residues long. CDR3 protein: CASSLGVFSNTGELFF. The CDR3 nucleotides are TGCGCCAGCAGCTTAGGCGTGTTTTCGAACACCGGGGAGCTGTTTTTT.

This chain links TRBV12-3 or TRBV12-4 with TRBJ2-1, with 9 bases aligning to TRBD1. V shed 5 bases, J shed 10 bases, and the junction held 9 bases outside the gene matches. This CDR3 comprises 14 residues. The CDR3 is CASSPGQGKGEQFF. The CDR3 DNA follows: TGTGCCAGCAGTCCAGGACAGGGGAAAGGGGAGCAGTTCTTC.

This chain links TRBV19 with TRBJ2-4; D remains ambiguous. With 4 bases removed from V and 0 bases from J, the gap between germline ends came to 7 bases. This CDR3 contains 14 residues. The V gene's germline CDR1 is LNHDA and CDR2 SQIVND (reference sequence). The CDR3 region is CASSNALAKNIQYF. CDR3 nucleotide sequence: TGTGCCAGTAGTAACGCTCTAGCCAAAAACATTCAGTACTTC.

This clonotype was counted between two and nine times. V and J are TRBV6-5 and TRBJ1-1, with 8 positions matching TRBD1. The V gene end was trimmed by 6 bases and the J gene end by 4 bases; junction bases not matched to a gene: 7. The V gene's germline CDR1 is MNHEY and CDR2 SVGAGI. The CDR3 contains 14 residues. Here the CDR3 DNA reads TGTGCCAGCAGCGCAGGGGGCTCGGCCACTGAAGCTTTCTTT. It yields the protein CASSAGGSATEAFF.

The chain uses TRBV6-5 and TRBJ1-2, with D maybe TRBD1 (6 bases). Germline CDR1 is MNHEY and CDR2 is SVGAGI. The CDR3 is made up of 14 amino acids. Trimming pared 8 bases from V and 3 bases from J, leaving 16 bases between. DNA for the CDR3: TGTGCCAGCGACCGGACGGGGGGCGACTATGGCTACACCTTC. Protein product: CASDRTGGDYGYTF.

J is TRBJ1-3 and V is TRBV29-1, with D tentatively TRBD1 (5 bases). The CDR3 length is 13 residues. Trimming shortened V by 6 bases and J by 4 bases, and 13 bases separated the two germline ends. CDR1 SQVTM and CDR2 ANQGSEA come from the germline V gene. For the CDR3, the DNA is TGCAGCGTCGGTCGGCGGGGGGGAAACACCATATATTTT. Translation: CSVGRRGGNTIYF.

This clonotype was counted only a few times. The chain is built from TRBV6-1 and TRBJ1-1, with 9 positions matching TRBD1. V lost 5 bases and J lost 5; bases outside the gene matches: 3. Germline V gives CDR1 MNHNS, CDR2 SASEGT. The CDR3 extends over 13 amino acids. The CDR3 is CASSYGTGTEAFF. The CDR3 DNA reads TGTGCCAGCAGTTATGGGACAGGGACTGAAGCTTTCTTT.

The chain has TRBV7-6 and TRBJ2-3; TRBD2 matches 13 bases. After removal of 5 bases from V and 4 bases from J, the junction contained 9 bases not matched to a gene. The CDR3 spans 17 residues. Germline V gene lookup returns CDR1 SGHVS and CDR2 FNYEAQ. The CDR3 DNA follows: TGTGCCAGCAGCCCCACTAGCGGGGGGGCGGGCGCAGATACGCAGTATTTT. This codes for CASSPTSGGAGADTQYF.

The V call is TRBV30, the J call TRBJ2-7, with D possibly being TRBD2 (6 bases). V lost 1 base and J 7 bases, leaving 14 bases between the germline ends. Per the germline V gene, CDR1 is GTSNPN and CDR2 is SVGIG (reference sequence). The CDR3 runs 13 residues. The CDR3 sequence is CAWSGLGGGEQYF. The CDR3 DNA reads as TGTGCCTGGAGTGGACTAGGTGGTGGAGAGCAGTACTTC.

This chain joins TRBV5-4 and TRBJ2-5, with D perhaps TRBD1 (6 bases). The CDR3 is 16 amino acids. Trimming removed 1 base from V and 2 bases from J, with 15 bases in between. The V gene's germline CDR1 is SGHNT and CDR2 YYREEE (reference sequence). The chain's CDR3 is CASSLMVMGAQETQYF. CDR3 DNA: TGTGCCAGCAGCTTGATGGTGATGGGGGCGCAAGAGACCCAGTACTTC. The variable domain in full, completed from reference TRBV5-4 and TRBJ2-5, reads ETGVTQSPTHLIKTRGQQVTLRCSSQSGHNTVSWYQQALGQGPQFIFQYYREEENGRGNFPPRFSGLQFPNYSSELNVNALELDDSALYLCASSLMVMGAQETQYFGPGTRLLVL.